This TCR beta chain was identified during a study of blood T cell repertoires in COVID-19. In the study overall: The origin of the acute and convalescent COVID-19 samples was the United States, Italy and Spain. PBMCs, B-cell-depleted T cells, or T cells provided the cDNA or gDNA that made up the material.

Per the study methods: Reference gene primers were amplified, and this amplification served to estimate nucleated cell counts. Assay used: immunoSEQ multiplex PCR; TCRdb lists only in-frame clones, some missing. V, J and clone size were drawn from that table, and D and trimming were deduced from the DNA. The profile shows about 96,000 clones, about 78% of them singletons. CDR1 SGDLS and CDR2 YYNGEE come from the germline V gene. Trimming at V came to 7 bases and at J to 5 bases, leaving 14 bases not matched to a gene. This CDR3 is 16 amino acids long. The TCR was taken from a man between 45 and 60 years old who had recovered from COVID-19. Sequenced material: peripheral blood. The chain employs TRBV9 and TRBJ2-2; 7 nucleotides line up with TRBD2. The CDR3 DNA reads as TGTGCCAGCTCACTTGGCCCCCCGGGAGGTACCGGGGAGCTGTTTTTT. This codes for CASSLGPPGGTGELFF.